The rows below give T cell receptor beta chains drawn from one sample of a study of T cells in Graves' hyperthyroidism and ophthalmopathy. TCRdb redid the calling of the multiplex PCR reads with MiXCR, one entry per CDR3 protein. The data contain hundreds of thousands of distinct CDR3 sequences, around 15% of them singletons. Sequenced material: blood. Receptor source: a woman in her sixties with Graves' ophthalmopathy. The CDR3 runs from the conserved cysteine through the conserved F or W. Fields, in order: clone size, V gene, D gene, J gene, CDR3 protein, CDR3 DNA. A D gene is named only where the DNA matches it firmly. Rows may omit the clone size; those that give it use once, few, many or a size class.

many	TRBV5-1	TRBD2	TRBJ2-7	CASRSGTTGEQYF	TGCGCCAGCAGATCCGGGACTACCGGCGAGCAGTACTTC
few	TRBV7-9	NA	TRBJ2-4	CASSLESARNIQYF	TGTGCCAGCAGCTTAGAGTCAGCACGCAACATTCAGTACTTC
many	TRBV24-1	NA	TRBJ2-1	CATSDAGTAYNEQFF	TGTGCCACCAGTGATGCCGGGACGGCCTACAATGAGCAGTTCTTC
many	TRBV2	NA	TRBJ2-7	CASSGLPKEQYF	TGTGCCAGCAGCGGCCTCCCGAAAGAGCAGTACTTC
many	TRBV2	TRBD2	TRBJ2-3	CASKSLLAVTDTQYF	TGTGCCAGCAAGTCCCTACTAGCGGTCACAGATACGCAGTATTTT
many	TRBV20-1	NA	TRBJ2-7	CSAVSGAGFRNEQYF	TGCAGTGCCGTTAGCGGCGCGGGGTTCCGGAACGAGCAGTACTTC
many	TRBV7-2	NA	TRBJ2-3	CASSPSTGDTQYF	TGTGCCAGCAGCCCGAGTACGGGGGATACGCAGTATTTT
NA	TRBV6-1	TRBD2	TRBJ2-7	CASSKGTSGNEQYF	TGTGCCAGCAGTAAAGGGACTAGCGGTAACGAGCAGTACTTC
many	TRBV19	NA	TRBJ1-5	CASSPSEGRQPQHF	TGTGCCAGTAGTCCCTCCGAGGGTCGGCAGCCCCAGCATTTT
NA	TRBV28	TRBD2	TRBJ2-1	CALTGDTSGRRNEQFF	TGTGCCCTGACGGGAGATACTAGCGGGAGGCGCAATGAGCAGTTCTTC
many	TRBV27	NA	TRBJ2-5	CASQGNFQETQYF	TGTGCCAGCCAGGGGAATTTCCAAGAGACCCAGTACTTC
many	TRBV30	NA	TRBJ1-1	CAWRPSENTEAFF	TGTGCCTGGAGGCCCTCAGAGAACACTGAAGCTTTCTTT
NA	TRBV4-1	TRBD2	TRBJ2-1	CASSQGDYLRDEQFF	TGCGCCAGCAGCCAAGGGGACTACCTTAGGGATGAGCAGTTCTTC
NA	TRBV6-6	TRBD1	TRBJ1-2	CASSYSRQGTYGYTF	TGTGCCAGCAGTTACTCTAGACAGGGGACCTATGGCTACACCTTC
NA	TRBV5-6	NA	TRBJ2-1	CASSSAWDGSSYNEQFF	TGTGCCAGCAGCTCGGCGTGGGACGGCAGCTCCTACAATGAGCAGTTCTTC
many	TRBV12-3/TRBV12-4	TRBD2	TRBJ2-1	CASSLAVSTSGRNEQFF	TGTGCCAGCAGTTTAGCAGTGTCGACTAGCGGTAGGAATGAGCAGTTCTTC
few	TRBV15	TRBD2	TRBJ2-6	CATSSRTGGISGANVLTF	TGTGCCACCAGCAGTAGAACGGGGGGAATCTCTGGGGCCAACGTCCTGACTTTC
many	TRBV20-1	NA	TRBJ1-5	CSARQVGSNQPQHF	TGCAGTGCTAGACAGGTTGGGAGCAATCAGCCCCAGCATTTT
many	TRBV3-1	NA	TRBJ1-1	CASSQLVGGGGTEAFF	TGTGCCAGCAGCCAACTGGTCGGAGGGGGAGGCACTGAAGCTTTCTTT
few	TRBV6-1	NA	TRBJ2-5	CASSEGGTVETQYF	TGTGCCAGCAGTGAAGGCGGGACCGTCGAGACCCAGTACTTC
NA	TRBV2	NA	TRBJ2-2	CASKGLTNTGELFF	TGTGCCAGCAAAGGACTCACGAACACCGGGGAGCTGTTTTTT
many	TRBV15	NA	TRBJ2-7	CATSRDVRDAYEQYF	TGTGCCACCAGCAGAGATGTGCGGGACGCCTACGAGCAGTACTTC
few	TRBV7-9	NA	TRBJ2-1	CASSFYRDPAYNEQFF	TGTGCCAGCAGCTTCTACCGGGACCCAGCCTACAATGAGCAGTTCTTC